A selection of T cell receptor beta chains follows, all from one sample in a study of shared clonotypes between healthy human individuals. TCRdb's table, derived via immunoSEQ multiplex PCR, lists solely in-frame clones and lacks some. This sample has hundreds of thousands of clones; approximately 79% occur once, and the top ten carry 1.5% to 2%. Specimen: memory CD4+ T cells sorted from blood. These receptors were taken from a woman in her thirties in good health. Both conserved end residues are part of each CDR3. D genes are given only for firm matches. A clone size is listed for some rows: how often the clone was seen (once, few, many), or a class if it is expanded.

D,size,J,V,DNA,CDR3
TRBD2,.,TRBJ2-5,TRBV5-1,TGCGCCAGCAGCTTTGGGAAGAACAGCGGGAGGGAAGAGACCCAGTACTTC,CASSFGKNSGREETQYF
.,.,TRBJ2-7,TRBV27,TGTGCCAGCAGTTCTAACTACGAGCAGTACTTC,CASSSNYEQYF
TRBD1,.,TRBJ2-3,TRBV7-3,TGTGCCAGCAGCGCCGACAGGGGATCAGATACGCAGTATTTT,CASSADRGSDTQYF
.,.,TRBJ1-1,TRBV7-9,TGTGCCAGCAGCCGCTTGACAGTGAACACTGAAGCTTTCTTT,CASSRLTVNTEAFF
TRBD1,.,TRBJ1-1,TRBV6-5,TGTGCCAGCAGTTACGGGAGACAGGGGGCGACTGAAGCTTTCTTT,CASSYGRQGATEAFF
.,.,TRBJ1-2,TRBV6-1,TGTGCCAGCAGTACAGGGAGCTACACCTTC,CASSTGSYTF
TRBD2,.,TRBJ2-1,TRBV11-1,TGTGCCAGCAGCTTAGGGGGCGGGAGTCGGTTCTTC,CASSLGGGSRFF
.,once,TRBJ1-1,TRBV28,TGTGCCACCTTACCCGGCAGATTGAACACTGAAGCTTTCTTT,CATLPGRLNTEAFF
.,.,TRBJ2-3,TRBV7-9,TGTGCCAGCAGACAGAGCCTTACAGATACGCAGTATTTT,CASRQSLTDTQYF
.,.,TRBJ2-6,TRBV19,TGTGCCAGTAGGGACGCGCGGGCTGGGGCCAACGTCCTGACTTTC,CASRDARAGANVLTF
.,.,TRBJ2-7,TRBV18,TGTGCCAGCTCACCTCGCCGGTCCTACGAGCAGTACTTC,CASSPRRSYEQYF
.,.,TRBJ2-2,TRBV27,TGTGCCAGCAGTTTAAACTATAACACCGGGGAGCTGTTTTTT,CASSLNYNTGELFF
TRBD2,.,TRBJ2-1,TRBV27,TGTGCCAGCAGTCCCGGGACTAGCGGGAGTCTCTATGAGCAGTTCTTC,CASSPGTSGSLYEQFF
.,.,TRBJ2-5,TRBV5-8,TGTGCCAGCAGCCGGGACATCGGGGAGACCCAGTACTTC,CASSRDIGETQYF
TRBD1,.,TRBJ2-7,TRBV6-1,TGTGCCAGCTGTATCCGGACAGGGGCCTGGGAGCAGTACTTC,CASCIRTGAWEQYF
.,.,TRBJ1-5,TRBV6-1,TGTGCCAGCAGGCTAGGCGATCAGCCCCAGCATTTT,CASRLGDQPQHF
.,once,TRBJ1-1,TRBV2,TGTGCCAGTCGACGGACGAACACTGAAGCTTTCTTT,CASRRTNTEAFF
.,.,TRBJ1-5,TRBV6-1,TGTGCCAGCAGTGTACAGGTCGGCAATCAGCCCCAGCATTTT,CASSVQVGNQPQHF
.,.,TRBJ2-1,TRBV28,TGTGCCAGCAGTTTAATTACTTACAATGAGCAGTTCTTC,CASSLITYNEQFF
.,.,TRBJ1-4,TRBV11-2,TGTGCCAGCAGCCCCCCCCTCCGGGATATTAGGGGGGATGGTGAAAAACTGTTTTTT,CASSPPLRDIRGDGEKLFF
.,.,TRBJ1-2,TRBV27,TGTGCCAGCAGTATCAGGGAAAGCTATGGCTACACCTTC,CASSIRESYGYTF
.,.,TRBJ2-5,TRBV5-5,TGTGCCAGCAGCCCCGGAACCCGAGGGGAGACCCAGTACTTC,CASSPGTRGETQYF
.,.,TRBJ1-1,TRBV19,TGTGCCAGTAGTTCGCTTGGGGGGCGCGACACTGAAGCTTTCTTT,CASSSLGGRDTEAFF
.,.,TRBJ1-5,TRBV27,TGTGCCAGCAGTCCCCTCGGCAGGGGTGGCAATCAGCCCCAGCATTTT,CASSPLGRGGNQPQHF
.,.,TRBJ1-4,TRBV18,TGTGCCACTAGCAAGACGGACCGTAATGAAAAACTGTTTTTT,CATSKTDRNEKLFF